This TCR beta chain is drawn from a study of cytomegalovirus exposure and HLA in healthy donors. It was with 60 Vbeta and 13 Jbeta primers that the PCR ran. Generated by immunoSEQ multiplex PCR, the TCRdb table keeps only in-frame clones and is missing some. The table includes 150,000 to 200,000 clones, about three quarters detected once. CDR1 is LNHDA and CDR2 is SQIVND in the germline V gene (reference sequence). V shed 1 base and J shed 6 bases, with 13 bases lying between them. The CDR3 loop spans 14 amino acids. Donors were ostensibly healthy at sampling, although undocumented immune exposures were probable.

The chain couples TRBV19 to TRBJ2-7; possibly TRBD2 for D (6 bases). Sample: PBMCs. The source is a woman aged 35 to 49 in good health and CMV-seronegative. CDR3 nucleotides: TGTGCCAGTAGTATAGGGCGGGATTGCTGCGAGCAGTACGTC. Its translation is CASSIGRDCCEQYV.